The T cell receptor beta chain under discussion was sequenced for a study of identical twins. The study, taken as a whole, reports: Twins shared beta out-of-frame sequences in excess, but this excess was weaker.

As regards this clonotype: Its target is unknown.

Trimming cost V 4 bases and J 6 bases; bases outside gene matches: 8. Per the germline V gene, CDR1 is MNHEY and CDR2 is SMNVEV (reference sequence). There are 14 residues in the CDR3. TCRdb fed the 5' RACE reads into MiXCR, producing one record per CDR3 protein. The sample includes hundreds of thousands of distinct CDR3 sequences, 15% to 20% of them seen just once. The same specimen was also included in a second study, on T cells expressing NK-cell markers. Per that study: In a group of about six donors, dominant NKG2C+ clonotypes represented 1.0-7.0% of CD8+ T cells.

The chain employs TRBV27 and TRBJ1-2; TRBD1 matches at 7 bases. Sequenced material: PBMCs. The sequence derives from a woman aged 18 to 35 in good health. DNA for the CDR3: TGTGCCAGCAGTTCCCAGGGGGGGCAAGATGGCTACACCTTC. This codes for CASSSQGGQDGYTF.